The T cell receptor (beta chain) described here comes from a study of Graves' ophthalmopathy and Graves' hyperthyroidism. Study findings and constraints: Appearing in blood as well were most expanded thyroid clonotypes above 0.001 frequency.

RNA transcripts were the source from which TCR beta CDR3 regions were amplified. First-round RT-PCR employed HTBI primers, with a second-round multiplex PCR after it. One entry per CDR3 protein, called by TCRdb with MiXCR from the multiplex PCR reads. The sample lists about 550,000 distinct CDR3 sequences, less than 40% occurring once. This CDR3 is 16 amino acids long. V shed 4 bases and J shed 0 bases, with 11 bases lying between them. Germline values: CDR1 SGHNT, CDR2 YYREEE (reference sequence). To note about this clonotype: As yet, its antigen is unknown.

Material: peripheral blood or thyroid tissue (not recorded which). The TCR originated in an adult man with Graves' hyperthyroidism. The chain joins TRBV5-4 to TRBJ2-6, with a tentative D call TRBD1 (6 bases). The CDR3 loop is CASSLGHPSGANVLTF. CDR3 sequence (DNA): TGTGCCAGCAGCCTGGGACACCCCTCTGGGGCCAACGTCCTGACTTTC.